Below are 25 T cell receptor beta chains sequenced from a single sample in a study of PD-L1 blockade in urothelial cancer. Time point: peripheral blood 6 weeks after treatment start. The data were produced by immunoSEQ multiplex PCR, yet TCRdb's version contains in-frame clones alone and is incomplete. This table holds roughly 100,000 clones, around four fifths found once. Specimen: PBMCs, collected around atezolizumab (anti-PD-L1) treatment. The source of these receptors is a man between 65 and 85 years old with urothelial cancer.

The gene calls are TRBV10-2 and TRBJ2-3; 8 bases align to TRBD1. The germline V gene encodes CDR1 WSHSY and CDR2 SAAADI. The CDR3 has 15 residues. V lost 6 bases to trimming and J lost 3 bases; unmatched junction nucleotides: 8. CDR3 region: CASREQGGSTDTQYF. DNA for the CDR3: TGCGCCAGCAGGGAACAGGGGGGTTCGACAGATACGCAGTATTTT.

The V gene is TRBV18, the J gene TRBJ1-2, with D unclear. The V and J ends lost 3 bases and 1 base respectively, with 6 bases between them. Germline CDR1 is KGHSH and CDR2 is LQKENI. CDR3 size: 13 residues. The CDR3 reads CASSPRHNYGYTF. The CDR3 DNA reads as TGTGCCAGCTCACCGAGGCATAACTATGGCTACACCTTC.

This clone was observed a handful of times. CDR3 sequence (DNA): TGTGCCAGCAGCTCTACTCTAGCGGTCTTAGCCAAAAACATTCAGTACTTC. Amino acids: CASSSTLAVLAKNIQYF. V and J are TRBV7-9 and TRBJ2-4; 7 positions agree with TRBD2. The CDR3 extends over 17 amino acids. Germline V CDR1 and CDR2: SEHNR, FQNEAQ (reference sequence). Trimming removed 4 bases from V and 0 bases from J; junction bases left unmatched: 9. The full variable domain, in which reference TRBV7-9 and TRBJ2-4 provide the parts outside the CDR3, is DTGVSQNPRHKITKRGQNVTFRCDPISEHNRLYWYRQTLGQGPEFLTYFQNEAQLEKSRLLSDRFSAERPKGSFSTLEIQRTEQGDSAMYLCASSSTLAVLAKNIQYFGAGTRLSVL.

The chain couples TRBV5-6 to TRBJ1-2; 7 nucleotides align to TRBD1. The CDR3 is made up of 13 amino acids. Germline V gives CDR1 SGHDT, CDR2 YYEEEE. The trim removed 4 bases at V and 10 bases at J, leaving 10 bases unmatched. The CDR3 coding sequence is TGTGCCAGCAGCCACGGGACAGAACCCTTCTACACCTTC. Amino acid sequence: CASSHGTEPFYTF.

The J gene is TRBJ2-3, the V gene TRBV7-8; TRBD2 matches 11 bases. CDR3 length equals 19 residues. Germline CDR1 SGHVS, CDR2 FQNEAQ. The trim removed 5 bases at V and 2 bases at J, leaving 15 bases unmatched. The CDR3, as DNA: TGTGCCAGCAGCACACCTAGCGGGGGGTCCCTCTCCTACACAGATACGCAGTATTTT. Its translation is CASSTPSGGSLSYTDTQYF.

The rearrangement links TRBV7-3 to TRBJ2-3; D not resolved. The germline gives CDR1 SGHTA, CDR2 FQGTGA. The CDR3 has 14 amino acids. V was clipped by 4 bases and J by 0 bases, with 8 bases between them. CDR3 sequence (DNA): TGTGCCAGCAGCTCAGACATTAGCACAGATACGCAGTATTTT. It is translated as CASSSDISTDTQYF.

V usage is TRBV11-1 and J usage is TRBJ2-2; 10 bases agree with TRBD2. The junction had 6 bases not matched to a gene; V was cut back by 2 bases and J by 6 bases. Germline V gene data show CDR1 as SGHAT and CDR2 as FQDESV (reference sequence). This CDR3 comprises 16 residues. The CDR3 protein is CASSLNPSGSAGELFF. In DNA, the CDR3 is TGTGCCAGCAGCTTAAACCCTAGCGGGAGCGCCGGGGAGCTGTTTTTT.

CDR3 DNA: TGTGCCAGCAGTGCCCCGGGACTAGCGAACAATGAGCAGTTCTTC. Protein: CASSAPGLANNEQFF. The chain recombines TRBV27 with TRBJ2-1; 10 bases line up with TRBD2. The CDR3 is 15 amino acids. J was trimmed by 5 bases and V by 5 bases; bases with no gene match: 6. Germline lookup yields CDR1 MNHEY and CDR2 SMNVEV (reference sequence).

This chain uses TRBV7-2 with TRBJ1-2; 7 nucleotides line up with TRBD1. This CDR3 is built from 15 residues. CDR1 is SGHTA, CDR2 FQGNSA, per germline. Trimming cost V 5 bases and J 8 bases; bases outside gene matches: 14. CDR3 nucleotides: TGTGCCAGCAGCCCCGAGACAGGGATGACGCAAGGCTACACCTTC. Amino acids: CASSPETGMTQGYTF.

The chain links TRBV7-9 to TRBJ2-2, with 9 bases aligning to TRBD1. V shed 4 bases and J 3 bases; nucleotides not matched to a gene: 6. Germline-derived CDR1 and CDR2 are SEHNR and FQNEAQ (reference sequence). The CDR3 has 16 amino acids. CDR3 loop: CASSSRDRVHTGELFF. The CDR3 DNA sequence: TGTGCCAGCAGCTCTCGGGACAGGGTGCACACCGGGGAGCTGTTTTTT. The variable domain in full, completed from reference TRBV7-9 and TRBJ2-2, reads DTGVSQNPRHKITKRGQNVTFRCDPISEHNRLYWYRQTLGQGPEFLTYFQNEAQLEKSRLLSDRFSAERPKGSFSTLEIQRTEQGDSAMYLCASSSRDRVHTGELFFGEGSRLTVL.

The rearrangement joins TRBV4-2 to TRBJ2-2; possible D gene TRBD2, 7 bases. V lost 0 bases and J lost 6, with 11 bases in between. This CDR3 region has 15 residues. Germline V lookup: CDR1 LGHNA, CDR2 YNFKEQ. The CDR3 nucleotides are TGTGCCAGCAGCCAAGATACGGGGGGCCCCGGGGAGCTGTTTTTT. Translated: CASSQDTGGPGELFF.

The chain carries TRBV6-6 and TRBJ1-1; D unclear. This CDR3 region has 13 residues. Germline V gene lookup returns CDR1 MNHNY and CDR2 SVGAGI (reference sequence). Deletions cut 4 bases from V and 1 base from J, with 7 bases between. CDR3 sequence reads: CASSWGGNTEAFF. For the CDR3, the DNA is TGTGCCAGCAGTTGGGGAGGGAACACTGAAGCTTTCTTT.

The chain employs TRBV9 and TRBJ2-1; TRBD2 aligns across 12 bases. The CDR3 totals 16 residues. Germline V lookup: CDR1 SGDLS, CDR2 YYNGEE. J lost 7 bases, V lost 3 bases, and 8 bases had no gene match. The CDR3 sequence is CASSGPSGGAYNEQFF. The CDR3 DNA reads as TGTGCCAGCAGCGGACCTAGCGGGGGGGCATATAATGAGCAGTTCTTC.

This chain uses TRBV19 with TRBJ1-3; D unclear. The ends were cut back, 1 base at V and 0 bases at J, with 7 bases in the middle. This CDR3 comprises 15 residues. The germline V gene has CDR1 LNHDA and CDR2 SQIVND (reference sequence). In nucleotides, the CDR3 is TGTGCCAGTAGTATAGGAGTCGCCTCTGGAAACACCATATATTTT. Encoded protein: CASSIGVASGNTIYF.

The chain carries TRBV10-1 and TRBJ2-7; possible D gene TRBD1, 6 bases. V lost 4 bases and J 2 bases, leaving 12 bases between the germline ends. Germline CDR1 is WNHNN and CDR2 is SYGVQD (reference sequence). The CDR3 sequence is 14 residues long. The CDR3, as DNA: TGCGCCAGCAGTGCTACAACAGGGCCCTACGAGCAGTACTTC. The encoded protein is CASSATTGPYEQYF.

This sequence joins TRBV7-8 and TRBJ2-1, with 7 bases identical to TRBD2. V lost 6 bases and J lost 7; bases outside the gene matches: 9. CDR1 and CDR2 from the germline V gene are SGHVS and FQNEAQ. This CDR3 is 14 amino acids long. CDR3: CASSQRRERNEQFF. In DNA form, the CDR3 reads TGTGCCAGCAGTCAACGGCGGGAGAGGAATGAGCAGTTCTTC.

The sample holds one count of this clone. This chain links TRBV4-3 with TRBJ2-1; D might be TRBD2 (5 bases). V was trimmed by 1 base and J by 2 bases, leaving 12 bases between them. The CDR3 runs 16 residues. From germline, CDR1 is LGHNA and CDR2 YSLEER. The CDR3 region is CASSQVPRAAYNEQFF. The DNA for the CDR3 is TGCGCCAGCAGCCAAGTCCCGAGGGCCGCCTACAATGAGCAGTTCTTC.

This clone appeared a few times. The rearrangement uses TRBV10-3 and TRBJ1-2; D is possibly TRBD1 (6 bases). V was clipped by 6 bases and J by 7 bases, with 12 bases between them. The CDR3 covers 12 residues. The germline V gene has CDR1 ENHRY and CDR2 SYGVKD. The CDR3 DNA reads TGTGCCATCAGCCCTTCAGGGGTTGGCTACACCTTC. Translation: CAISPSGVGYTF.

This clone was observed a few times. The chain employs TRBV2 and TRBJ1-2, with 8 positions matching TRBD1. The CDR3 extends over 13 amino acids. CDR1 and CDR2 (germline): SNHLY, FYNNEI. J lost 5 bases, V lost 6 bases, and 5 bases had no gene match. CDR3 coding DNA: TGTGCCAGCAGAAGGGACAGGCAATATGGCTACACCTTC. This encodes CASRRDRQYGYTF.

This chain joins TRBV19 and TRBJ2-3; D call uncertain. Germline V gives CDR1 LNHDA, CDR2 SQIVND (reference sequence). V lost 3 bases and J 2 bases, leaving 9 bases between the germline ends. The CDR3 runs to 14 residues. The CDR3 reads CASSINSPTDTQYF. The CDR3, as DNA: TGTGCCAGTAGTATTAACTCCCCCACAGATACGCAGTATTTT.

This chain links TRBV19 with TRBJ2-3; the match to TRBD2 covers 15 bases. The germline CDR1 and CDR2 sequences are LNHDA and SQIVND (reference sequence). The J segment lost 3 bases and the V segment lost 3 bases, leaving 7 bases of the junction unmatched. This CDR3 spans 18 amino acids. DNA for the CDR3: TGTGCCAGTAGTATGTCGCCGGGACTAGCGGGAGGTACAGATACGCAGTATTTT. Its protein product is CASSMSPGLAGGTDTQYF.

This clone appeared a few times. V is TRBV7-8 and J is TRBJ2-7, with D tentatively TRBD1 (6 bases). The length of the CDR3 is 15 residues. The germline V gene encodes CDR1 SGHVS and CDR2 FQNEAQ. V was shortened by 1 base and J by 0 bases, with 10 bases between the two germline ends. This CDR3 reads CASSLVQGPSYEQYF. DNA of the CDR3: TGTGCCAGCAGCTTAGTGCAGGGGCCCTCCTACGAGCAGTACTTC.

The chain is built from TRBV6-1 and TRBJ1-3, with D maybe TRBD1 (5 bases). The CDR3 is 17 residues long. V lost 2 bases, J lost 10 bases, and 24 bases lay in between. Germline CDR1 reads MNHNS; CDR2 reads SASEGT. CDR3 loop: CASSERLQTLWKGTIYF. CDR3 bases: TGTGCCAGCAGTGAACGGCTACAGACACTCTGGAAGGGGACCATATATTTT.

The chain links TRBV6-5 to TRBJ2-3, with D maybe TRBD1 (5 bases). Per germline, CDR1 MNHEY and CDR2 SVGAGI. This CDR3 spans 14 amino acids. With 6 bases removed from V and 0 bases from J, the gap between germline ends came to 10 bases. The CDR3 spells CASRKPGSTDTQYF. CDR3 sequence (DNA): TGTGCCAGCAGAAAACCAGGGAGCACAGATACGCAGTATTTT.

V gene TRBV5-1 combines with J gene TRBJ2-7, with 11 nucleotides matching TRBD2. Germline V gene lookup returns CDR1 SGHRS and CDR2 YFSETQ. Unmatched junction bases numbered 8, after V lost 2 bases and J lost 4 bases. This CDR3 has 16 amino acids. CDR3 residues: CASSFTRTSGSYEQYF. The CDR3 DNA is TGCGCCAGCAGCTTTACCCGGACTAGCGGGTCTTACGAGCAGTACTTC.